Presented here are 16 T cell receptor beta chains from one specimen sequenced in a study of blood T cell repertoires in COVID-19. Generated by immunoSEQ multiplex PCR, the TCRdb table keeps only in-frame clones and is missing some. The profile shows about 240,000 clones, about 90% of them singletons. The material sequenced was peripheral blood. All receptors derive from a man between 60 and 75 years old who had recovered from COVID-19.

This chain uses TRBV15 with TRBJ2-3; TRBD1 matches at 10 bases. The CDR3 totals 16 residues. The V gene's germline CDR1 is LNHNV and CDR2 YYDKDF (reference sequence). The V and J ends lost 3 bases and 4 bases, in that order; junction bases with no gene match: 7. CDR3 in DNA: TGTGCCACCAGCAGGGCTGTGGGACAGGGGCCAGATACGCAGTATTTT. Protein: CATSRAVGQGPDTQYF.

The chain recombines TRBV19 with TRBJ1-4; TRBD1 is a possible D gene (5 bases). Germline V gene data show CDR1 as LNHDA and CDR2 as SQIVND (reference sequence). The ends were cut back, 5 bases at V and 8 bases at J, with 15 bases in the middle. This CDR3 contains 14 residues. In nucleotides, the CDR3 is TGTGCCAGTAGTTCCACGAAGGAGGGGGAAAAACTGTTTTTT. Amino acid sequence: CASSSTKEGEKLFF.

The J gene is TRBJ1-5, the V gene TRBV5-5, with TRBD1 identical over 7 bases. The germline CDR1 and CDR2 sequences are SGHKS and YYEKEE (reference sequence). The CDR3 loop spans 13 amino acids. V lost 1 base and J lost 6; bases outside the gene matches: 1. The CDR3 region is CASSLSGGQPQHF. In DNA, the CDR3 is TGTGCCAGCAGCTTGTCAGGGGGTCAGCCCCAGCATTTT.

The genes are TRBV4-1 and TRBJ1-6; 7 nucleotides match TRBD1. Germline CDR1 MGHRA, CDR2 YSYEKL. V trimming: 1 base; J trimming: 4 bases; junction bases outside the gene matches: 4. This CDR3 is 16 amino acids long. CDR3 in amino acids: CASSQVGQTYNSPLHF. The DNA of the CDR3 is TGCGCCAGCAGCCAAGTGGGACAGACTTATAATTCACCCCTCCACTTT.

There are a few counts of this clone. The chain is built from TRBV2 and TRBJ1-4; a possible D gene is TRBD1 (5 bases). Germline values: CDR1 SNHLY, CDR2 FYNNEI. V was shortened by 3 bases and J by 7 bases, with 9 bases between the two germline ends. The CDR3 extends over 13 amino acids. The CDR3 DNA reads as TGTGCCAGCAGTGACAGGGCCGGTGAAAAACTGTTTTTT. It specifies CASSDRAGEKLFF.

The V gene is TRBV6-5, the J gene TRBJ2-3, with no clear D. Looked up from germline, CDR1 is MNHEY and CDR2 is SVGAGI. The CDR3 runs to 11 residues. Trimming shortened V by 7 bases and J by 6 bases, and 8 bases separated the two germline ends. The CDR3 sequence: CASKYQDTQYF. The CDR3 DNA follows: TGTGCCAGCAAATACCAGGATACGCAGTATTTT.

As DNA, the CDR3 is TGTGCCAGCAGCACCCTGGGGCGGCCTAGCACAGATACGCAGTATTTT. This sequence encodes CASSTLGRPSTDTQYF. The V gene is TRBV11-2, the J gene TRBJ2-3; possibly TRBD1 for D (5 bases). The germline CDR1 and CDR2 sequences are SGHAT and FQNNGV. Trimming cost V 5 bases and J 0 bases, with 15 bases left between them. The CDR3 has 16 residues.

V and J are TRBV6-5 and TRBJ2-1; possibly TRBD1 for D (6 bases). From germline, CDR1 is MNHEY and CDR2 SVGAGI. This CDR3 has 13 amino acids. V dropped 5 bases and J dropped 8 bases, with 13 bases sitting between them. This CDR3 is CASSRSGAHEQFF. The CDR3 bases are TGTGCCAGCAGTCGCTCAGGGGCCCATGAGCAGTTCTTC.

This chain uses TRBV5-1 with TRBJ2-2; D not certain. V dropped 1 base and J dropped 0 bases, with 4 bases sitting between them. Germline-derived CDR1 and CDR2 are SGHRS and YFSETQ. This CDR3 contains 14 residues. The CDR3 DNA follows: TGCGCCAGCAGCTTGACTGCGAACACCGGGGAGCTGTTTTTT. This gives the protein CASSLTANTGELFF.

The chain couples TRBV12-3 or TRBV12-4 to TRBJ1-2; D unresolved. The CDR3 extends over 13 amino acids. V lost 9 bases, J lost 8 bases, and 19 bases lay in between. CDR3 region: CASRRGYLEGYTF. CDR3 nucleotide sequence: TGTGCCAGTAGGAGAGGGTATTTAGAAGGCTACACCTTC.

The V call is TRBV5-6, the J call TRBJ1-3, with a possible D match to TRBD1 (6 bases). Germline V gene data show CDR1 as SGHDT and CDR2 as YYEEEE. The ends were cut back, 4 bases at V and 4 bases at J, with 18 bases in the middle. This CDR3 is built from 16 residues. The CDR3 nucleotides are TGTGCCAGCAGCCCCCGGACAGTTTCTTACGGAAACACCATATATTTT. Residues: CASSPRTVSYGNTIYF.

The chain joins TRBV10-1 to TRBJ1-1, with unresolved D. This CDR3 is 11 amino acids long. Germline-derived CDR1 and CDR2 are WNHNN and SYGVQD (reference sequence). Trimming pared 5 bases from V and 2 bases from J, leaving 3 bases between. DNA for the CDR3: TGCGCCAGCAGTCAAAACACTGAAGCTTTCTTT. It is translated as CASSQNTEAFF.

The chain uses TRBV27 and TRBJ2-5; 9 bases line up with TRBD2. The germline V gene has CDR1 MNHEY and CDR2 SMNVEV (reference sequence). V shed 5 bases and J 1 base; nucleotides not matched to a gene: 11. The CDR3 consists of 17 residues. CDR3 in amino acids: CASSPVAGVSSQETQYF. Written as DNA, the CDR3 is TGTGCCAGCAGTCCAGTAGCGGGGGTATCCTCCCAAGAGACCCAGTACTTC.

This clone was seen more than once but under ten times. This chain connects TRBV2 to TRBJ2-7, with 7 bases lining up with TRBD1. This CDR3 contains 13 residues. From germline, CDR1 is SNHLY and CDR2 FYNNEI. J lost 6 bases, V lost 6 bases, and 8 bases had no gene match. As DNA, the CDR3 is TGTGCCAGCAGCGATGACAGGGCGGGCGAGCAGTACTTC. As protein: CASSDDRAGEQYF.

The chain couples TRBV27 to TRBJ1-1; D not certain. Germline CDR1 MNHEY, CDR2 SMNVEV (reference sequence). The CDR3 extends over 14 amino acids. V was clipped by 5 bases and J by 2 bases, with 12 bases between them. The CDR3 DNA sequence: TGTGCCAGCAGTCAGCGGGAGTCCAACACTGAAGCTTTCTTT. Translation: CASSQRESNTEAFF.

This chain joins TRBV6-5 and TRBJ1-4; the match to TRBD1 covers 7 bases. The CDR3 sequence is 14 residues long. Germline CDR1 reads MNHEY; CDR2 reads SVGAGI. After removal of 10 bases from V and 6 bases from J, the junction contained 11 bases not matched to a gene. This CDR3 reads CATSRTGPYEKLFF. Here the CDR3 DNA reads TGTGCCACCTCACGGACAGGCCCTTATGAAAAACTGTTTTTT.